The sequence of this TCR beta chain was determined in a study of identical twins (dated by TCRdb to between 2015 and 2016). With regard to the full study: To test whether fetal clonotypes persist, this study deep-sequenced TCR alpha and beta repertoires from monozygotic twins, from unrelated adults of various ages, and from cord blood. To rule out contamination, the twin experiments were replicated at different times with different library preparation protocols.

The library was prepared using 5' RACE. Sequencing was carried out with an Illumina HiSeq 2000. Template switching introduced a universal primer binding site; the final cDNA contained a unique molecular identifier, enabling accurate counting of TCR cDNA molecules. Specific primers in the conserved constant-segment region were used to synthesize first-strand cDNA for the TCR alpha and beta chains. To control for contamination, every cDNA library was double barcoded, receiving both a SMART-Mk sample barcode and Illumina barcodes. TruSeq adapter sequences and Illumina sample barcodes were added in two successive PCR steps. Sequencing of the TCR alpha and beta cDNA libraries was done on the Illumina HiSeq platform using custom primers. The original pipeline was this. Unique molecular identifiers were extracted from raw reads with MiGEC, and CDR3 positions were determined with MiXCR. Recombination models were inferred per individual with the repgenHMM and IGoR tools using an EM algorithm. Shared clonotypes were analyzed with the tcR package in R, and sharing was normalized by the product of cloneset sizes. To study raw recombination free of thymic and clonal selection effects, out-of-frame nonproductive sequences were analyzed. The raw public data were reprocessed by TCRdb itself: fastp quality trimming at Q25, MiXCR clonotype calling, in-frame beta chains only. Entries that share a CDR3 protein sequence are merged under the most common genes and DNA. TCRdb's processing, not the study's, gives the V and J calls here. This sample comprises roughly 1,500,000 distinct CDR3 sequences, more than 30% of them detected only once. The ten largest clones add up to about 0.27% of the sample.

Turning to this clonotype: Its specific antigen is unknown. Base qualities are not recorded, but no much larger clone differs from it by a single base.

The V and J ends are trimmed by 2 bases and 8 bases, leaving 6 bases between them. Inclusive of the bounding cysteine and phenylalanine, the CDR3 is 11 residues long. The sequence is cut down to CDR3 DNA, 33 bases in frame from base 1. CDR1 MGHDK and CDR2 SYGVNS were looked up in the germline V gene. Points the paper makes about the study in general: Abundant cord blood beta clonotypes had fewer insertions, young adult naive repertoires showed a similar but weaker trend, and memory repertoires showed no such trend. Compared with coincidental sharing between unrelated individuals, an excess of low generation-probability sequences was observed among out-of-frame TCR alpha sequences shared between twins. Excess twin sharing in beta out-of-frame sequences was weaker because fewer shared sequences lowered the signal-to-noise ratio. Because the same donors could not be followed over many years, the conclusions depended on cross-sectional statistical analysis. Invariant T cells such as MAIT and iNKT could partly confound zero-insertion analyses, although diverse VJ usage argued against such confounding for most clonotypes. In monozygotic twins, out-of-frame TCR alpha sharing was systematically underestimated by recombination models, although the models agreed with sharing between unrelated individuals.

Only healthy Caucasian donors were included. The receptor chain draws on TRBV25-1 and TRBJ1-2; TRBD1 is a possible D gene, resting on 6 matching bases. Sequencing input: cord blood. The clonotype comes from a newborn girl in good health. The CDR3 amino acid sequence is: CASSETGGYTF. In nucleotides, the sequence is TGTGCCAGCAGTGAAACAGGGGGCTACACCTTC.